The present entry profiles one TCR beta chain with its context. The data are from a study of CD8+CD57+ T cells in acquired aplastic anemia. Trimming pared 5 bases from V and 1 base from J, leaving 17 bases between. This CDR3 has 16 amino acids. Germline V gene data show CDR1 as SGHDT and CDR2 as YYEEEE. According to the study, genomic DNA was the template for TCR beta VDJ and CDR3 profiling. MiXCR, run by TCRdb on the reads, gives a single entry per CDR3 protein. In the table there are about 170,000 distinct CDR3 sequences, about 64% of which are singletons. This sequence joins TRBV5-6 and TRBJ2-3, with D perhaps being TRBD1 or TRBD2 (5 bases each). The TCR was taken from a human donor in good health. Sequencing input: sorted CD4+, CD8+, or CD8+CD57+ T cells (not recorded which) from PBMCs. The DNA for the CDR3 is TGTGCCAGCAGTTTTCCCGGGACGGCGGGCACAGATACGCAGTATTTT. Its translation: CASSFPGTAGTDTQYF.